This note documents a single T cell receptor (beta chain) sequence. What it binds is unknown. The data originate from a study of T cell responses to AZD1222 COVID-19 vaccine. Study observations and caveats: Repertoires in all cases were sampled only once the peak T cell response had passed.

V was pared by 4 bases and J by 10 bases, with 19 bases between. The germline V gene has CDR1 LGHDT and CDR2 YNNKEL (reference sequence). The CDR3 loop spans 15 amino acids. Method: immunoSEQ multiplex PCR; TCRdb's copy keeps in-frame clones and lacks some. This repertoire shows over 85,000 clones, about nine tenths found once; its top ten account for 7.8%. The rearrangement joins TRBV3-1 (or the pseudogene TRBV3-2) to TRBJ1-4; D might be TRBD1 (5 bases). The sequencing used peripheral blood, collected on day 0 of AZD1222 vaccination. This sequence originates from an adult in good health. The CDR3 DNA follows: TGTGCCAGCAGCCTTCGACAGACATCCTTGGGAAAACTGTTTTTT. Protein: CASSLRQTSLGKLFF.